These T cell receptor beta chains were read from a single sample in a study of blood T cell repertoires in COVID-19. Measured with immunoSEQ multiplex PCR; TCRdb has only the in-frame clones, and not every one. The sample includes 450,000 or so clones, around 90% of them seen just once. Sequencing was done on a sample of peripheral blood. The receptors shown here come from a young man with COVID-19, enrolled during active disease. CDR3s include the opening cysteine and the closing phenylalanine or tryptophan. The D gene is left open where the match is weak. Where a row states a size, it is once, few, many or the class of an expanded clone; other rows omit it.

length	D	V	J	size	CDR3	DNA
17	TRBD1	TRBV3-1/TRBV3-2	TRBJ2-2	few	CASSQAPGQGAAGELFF	TGTGCCAGCAGCCAGGCCCCCGGACAGGGAGCTGCCGGGGAGCTGTTTTTT
16	TRBD2	TRBV11-2	TRBJ2-7	.	CASSFPPSSGFYEQYF	TGTGCCAGCAGCTTCCCCCCTTCTAGCGGGTTCTACGAGCAGTACTTC
13	.	TRBV28	TRBJ2-3	.	CASGGAGTDTQYF	TGTGCCAGCGGGGGGGCCGGCACAGATACGCAGTATTTT
15	TRBD1	TRBV11-3	TRBJ1-4	.	CASSAPGTGRGKLFF	TGTGCCAGCAGCGCCCCCGGGACAGGGAGGGGCAAACTGTTTTTT
14	.	TRBV11-3	TRBJ1-3	.	CASSFRGHENTIYF	TGTGCCAGCAGCTTCCGAGGGCATGAAAACACCATATATTTT
14	.	TRBV19	TRBJ1-1	.	CASSIGGGYTEAFF	TGTGCCAGTAGTATCGGCGGGGGGTACACTGAAGCTTTCTTT
16	.	TRBV5-1	TRBJ1-5	.	CASSLEAGSGNQPQHF	TGCGCCAGCAGCTTGGAGGCAGGGTCGGGCAATCAGCCCCAGCATTTT
16	TRBD1	TRBV27	TRBJ2-2	.	CASSPSTGANTGELFF	TGTGCCAGCAGTCCTTCGACAGGGGCAAACACCGGGGAGCTGTTTTTT
16	TRBD2	TRBV14	TRBJ2-1	.	CASSPMGLVGSNEQFF	TGTGCCAGCAGTCCAATGGGACTAGTGGGATCGAATGAGCAGTTCTTC
16	TRBD2	TRBV7-9	TRBJ2-1	few	CASSLESGAVYNEQFF	TGTGCCAGCAGCTTAGAAAGCGGGGCGGTATACAATGAGCAGTTCTTC
17	.	TRBV5-6	TRBJ2-2	.	CASSQTPGLENTGELFF	TGTGCCAGCAGCCAGACACCGGGACTGGAGAACACCGGGGAGCTGTTTTTT
14	.	TRBV11-2	TRBJ1-2	.	CASSSRWGQDGYTF	TGTGCCAGCAGCTCACGATGGGGGCAGGATGGCTACACCTTC
14	.	TRBV24-1	TRBJ2-7	once	CATSDSSGWRRKYF	TGTGCCACCAGTGATTCGTCGGGGTGGAGGAGGAAGTACTTC
16	.	TRBV6-1	TRBJ2-3	.	CASSENNGRRADTQYF	TGTGCCAGCAGTGAAAACAACGGTAGGAGGGCAGATACGCAGTATTTT
14	TRBD2	TRBV10-2	TRBJ2-1	.	CASIAGELYNEQFF	TGCGCCAGCATAGCGGGGGAACTCTACAATGAGCAGTTCTTC
14	.	TRBV2	TRBJ1-6	.	CASSEQGRNSPLHF	TGTGCCAGCAGTGAGCAGGGGCGAAATTCACCCCTCCACTTT
16	.	TRBV27	TRBJ2-2	once	CASSFGGTEGRLELFF	TGTGCCAGCAGTTTTGGGGGGACTGAGGGTCGTTTGGAGCTGTTTTTT
13	TRBD1	TRBV18	TRBJ1-2	.	CASSGTGGDGYTF	TGTGCCAGCTCCGGGACAGGGGGCGATGGCTACACCTTC
14	TRBD1	TRBV18	TRBJ1-3	.	CASSGQVSGNTIYF	TGTGCCAGCTCAGGACAGGTCTCTGGAAACACCATATATTTT
13	.	TRBV12-5	TRBJ1-5	once	CASGFRVHQPQHF	TGTGCTAGTGGTTTCAGGGTTCATCAGCCCCAGCATTTT
14	TRBD1	TRBV7-8	TRBJ1-6	.	CASSLPGQNSPLHF	TGTGCCAGCAGCTTACCGGGACAGAATTCACCCCTCCACTTT
15	.	TRBV6-2/TRBV6-3	TRBJ2-1	.	CASSTRRSSYNEQFF	TGTGCCAGCAGTACCCGAAGGAGCTCCTACAATGAGCAGTTCTTC
16	.	TRBV5-1	TRBJ2-2	.	CASSLKSLSNTGELFF	TGCGCCAGCAGCTTGAAGAGTTTGTCGAACACCGGGGAGCTGTTTTTT
15	TRBD1	TRBV5-1	TRBJ2-2	.	CASSPRDRAAGELFF	TGCGCCAGCAGCCCCCGGGACAGGGCGGCCGGGGAGCTGTTTTTT
14	TRBD1	TRBV14	TRBJ1-2	.	CASSPMAGGLGYTF	TGTGCCAGCAGCCCAATGGCAGGGGGCCTTGGCTACACCTTC
16	.	TRBV18	TRBJ2-7	.	CASSPPTGVWAYEQYF	TGTGCCAGCTCACCACCGACGGGAGTCTGGGCCTACGAGCAGTACTTC
15	.	TRBV10-3	TRBJ2-3	.	CAISEQVAQGDTQYF	TGTGCCATCAGTGAGCAGGTCGCACAAGGAGATACGCAGTATTTT
12	TRBD1	TRBV29-1	TRBJ2-7	.	CSVRDSLYEQYF	TGCAGCGTGAGGGACAGCCTCTACGAGCAGTACTTC
15	TRBD2	TRBV4-2	TRBJ2-2	.	CASSQASGEGGELFF	TGTGCCAGCAGCCAAGCTAGCGGGGAAGGCGGGGAGCTGTTTTTT
13	.	TRBV5-4	TRBJ2-5	.	CASSLNLQETQYF	TGTGCCAGCAGCTTGAACCTACAAGAGACCCAGTACTTC
17	.	TRBV4-1	TRBJ2-3	.	CASSQPRSGREPDTQYF	TGCGCCAGCAGCCAACCTAGGAGCGGTCGGGAGCCAGATACGCAGTATTTT
13	.	TRBV14	TRBJ2-7	.	CASSQDLGRTLMF	TGTGCCAGCAGCCAAGATCTGGGGAGGACCCTGATGTTC
14	.	TRBV14	TRBJ2-3	.	CASSQSLKKDTQYF	TGTGCCAGCAGCCAATCGCTAAAAAAAGATACGCAGTATTTT
15	TRBD1	TRBV6-5	TRBJ1-2	once	CASSGTAKFNYGYTF	TGTGCCAGCAGCGGGACAGCAAAGTTTAACTATGGCTACACCTTC
13	.	TRBV5-1	TRBJ2-1	.	CASSLESSNEQFF	TGCGCCAGCAGCTTGGAGTCTAGTAATGAGCAGTTCTTC
13	.	TRBV4-1	TRBJ1-1	.	CASSQGSTIEAFF	TGCGCCAGCAGCCAAGGGTCAACTATCGAAGCTTTCTTT
14	TRBD1	TRBV6-5	TRBJ1-6	once	CASSYGTANSPLHF	TGTGCCAGCAGTTACGGGACAGCTAATTCACCCCTCCACTTT
13	.	TRBV12-3/TRBV12-4	TRBJ1-1	.	CASSLVGGTEAFF	TGTGCCAGCAGTTTAGTAGGAGGAACTGAAGCTTTCTTT
14	.	TRBV18	TRBJ1-1	.	CASSPATRDTEAFF	TGTGCCAGCTCACCCGCCACGAGGGACACTGAAGCTTTCTTT
15	.	TRBV6-5	TRBJ1-1	.	CASSFLGRPNTEAFF	TGTGCCAGCAGTTTCTTGGGGAGGCCGAACACTGAAGCTTTCTTT
15	.	TRBV6-6	TRBJ1-1	.	CASSYSGQSRTEAFF	TGTGCCAGCAGTTACTCAGGACAATCACGAACTGAAGCTTTCTTT
13	TRBD1	TRBV13	TRBJ1-1	.	CASIRQGGAEAFF	TGTGCCAGCATCAGACAGGGGGGGGCTGAAGCTTTCTTT
15	.	TRBV27	TRBJ1-1	once	CASSLFYGTNTEAFF	TGTGCCAGCAGTTTATTTTATGGTACAAACACTGAAGCTTTCTTT
15	TRBD1	TRBV4-1	TRBJ2-1	few	CASSQVQGMTHEQFF	TGCGCCAGCAGCCAAGTACAGGGGATGACTCATGAGCAGTTCTTC
14	TRBD1	TRBV2	TRBJ1-2	.	CASRGGTANYGYTF	TGTGCCAGCAGAGGGGGGACAGCTAACTATGGCTACACCTTC
14	TRBD2	TRBV29-1	TRBJ2-5	.	CSVAREGLGETQYF	TGCAGCGTTGCTCGGGAGGGCCTTGGGGAGACCCAGTACTTC
14	TRBD2	TRBV27	TRBJ2-1	.	CASSLTGGANEQFF	TGTGCCAGCAGTTTAACCGGGGGGGCCAATGAGCAGTTCTTC
20	TRBD2	TRBV6-4	TRBJ2-2	.	CASRPLPGLATLTNTGELFF	TGTGCCAGCAGACCCCTTCCGGGACTAGCGACCCTTACTAACACCGGGGAGCTGTTTTTT
14	.	TRBV5-4	TRBJ1-1	.	CASSFRSQGTEAFF	TGTGCCAGCAGCTTCCGAAGCCAGGGCACGGAAGCTTTCTTT
14	TRBD2	TRBV10-2	TRBJ2-3	.	CASSGREVTDTQYF	TGCGCCAGCAGTGGACGGGAGGTCACAGATACGCAGTATTTT
15	.	TRBV4-1	TRBJ2-2	.	CASSQEGDYTGELFF	TGCGCCAGCAGCCAAGAAGGGGATTACACCGGGGAGCTGTTTTTT
17	.	TRBV6-6	TRBJ2-2	.	CASSPLDRDSTTGELFF	TGTGCCAGCAGTCCCCTTGACCGGGACTCCACCACCGGGGAGCTGTTTTTT
16	TRBD2	TRBV7-3	TRBJ2-2	.	CASSPSGRRSTGELFF	TGTGCCAGCAGCCCGAGCGGGAGGCGGAGCACCGGGGAGCTGTTTTTT